This TCR beta chain came from a study of cytomegalovirus exposure and HLA in healthy donors. Study results and caveats: The classifier reportedly diagnosed cytomegalovirus status with high sensitivity and specificity.

The table lists this clone with a few counts. The antigen is not known. The primer mix had 60 Vbeta and 13 Jbeta primers. Repertoires were generated with immunoSEQ multiplex PCR, while TCRdb's copy carries only in-frame clones and drops some. The data hold about 150,000 clones, with roughly 9.4% observed a single time. V was pared by 1 base and J by 0 bases, with 16 bases between. CDR1 is SGHDN and CDR2 is FVKESK in the germline V gene. The CDR3 runs 17 residues. The chain uses TRBV14 and TRBJ2-7; D remains ambiguous. The sample taken for sequencing was PBMCs. The clonotype comes from a male donor in good health and CMV-seronegative. CDR3 protein: CASSQVWSAGSSYEQYF. The DNA of the CDR3 is TGTGCCAGCAGCCAAGTTTGGTCGGCAGGATCCTCCTACGAGCAGTACTTC.